The clone carrying this TCR beta chain came up many times. What it recognizes is unknown. A patient was excluded if there was uncontrolled infection, other autoimmune disease, pregnancy or lactation. The source of the PBMCs was 10 ml of fresh peripheral blood. The data originate from a study of T cells in Graves' hyperthyroidism and ophthalmopathy. Trimming removed 2 bases from V and 4 bases from J; junction bases left unmatched: 3. Germline V gene data show CDR1 as SGHDN and CDR2 as FVKESK. This CDR3 comprises 14 residues. Study-level findings and limits: Model output signaled ophthalmopathy a median about seven months ahead of onset. Separating ophthalmopathy from stable hyperthyroidism was achieved by a 13 V-J model.

Amplified regions were TCR beta CDR3 sequences from RNA transcripts. RT-PCR in the first round (using the HTBI primer set) targeted the TCR CDR3. TCRdb used MiXCR to reprocess the multiplex PCR reads, holding one entry per CDR3 protein. In the table there are 400,000 to 600,000 distinct CDR3 sequences, less than 25% of which are singletons. The sample taken for sequencing was blood. The chain uses TRBV14 and TRBJ1-2; 8 nucleotides line up with TRBD1. The TCR originated in a man aged 18 to 35 with Graves' hyperthyroidism. CDR3 sequence reads: CASSQFTGGYGYTF. CDR3 bases: TGTGCCAGCAGCCAATTTACAGGGGGCTATGGCTACACCTTC.